This TCR beta chain stems from a study of T cells in Graves' hyperthyroidism and ophthalmopathy. Broader study findings: The model's output predicted ophthalmopathy at a median of roughly 6.9 months prior to onset. In simple terms, a model built on 13 V-J features told ophthalmopathy apart from stable hyperthyroidism.

For this clonotype: The antigen is not known. No conserved phenylalanine or tryptophan is present at the end of the CDR3, so a read error is the likely explanation. Because the CDR3's place on the DNA is in doubt, the DNA is left out and the CDR3 is given as listed by TCRdb.

TCR beta CDR3 regions were amplified from RNA transcripts. Using the HTBI primer set, a first-round RT-PCR was run on the TCR CDR3. Each CDR3 protein gets one entry after TCRdb re-called the multiplex PCR reads with MiXCR. The sample has a few hundred thousand distinct CDR3 sequences, 15% to 20% seen once; the top ten hold about 45%. The CDR3 is 9 residues long, ends included. Germline V gene lookup returns CDR1 SGHTA and CDR2 FQGTGA. The chain links TRBV7-3 to TRBJ1-3. This sequence was found in a man aged 40-49 years with Graves' hyperthyroidism. The sequencing input was blood. This CDR3 is CASSLRSPP.